Reported below is one TCR beta chain. The target of this receptor is not known. The record has no base qualities; no much larger clone is one base away. Stable Graves' hyperthyroidism was defined as no progression to ophthalmopathy during 18 months of follow-up. Hyperthyroidism patients were aged 18 to 65 years and newly diagnosed, with disease duration of less than 2 months. Exclusion was applied to patients with uncontrolled infections, other autoimmune diseases, pregnancy or lactation. Diagnoses were based on clinical symptoms, serum thyroxine and TRAb, thyroid ultrasound and orbital computed tomography. Total RNA was extracted using Trizol reagent, and RNA quality was assessed on an Agilent 2100 Bioanalyzer. This specimen belongs to a study of T cells in Graves' hyperthyroidism and ophthalmopathy (dated by TCRdb to 2018 to 2020). Looking at the study overall: A discovery cohort of 95 to 100 patients, approximately 45 with Graves' ophthalmopathy and 57 with stable Graves' hyperthyroidism, was used to find distinguishing TCR V-J signatures. Whether ophthalmopathy could be predicted prospectively was tested in an independent validation cohort made up of under 20 hyperthyroidism patients plus 17 patients who later progressed to ophthalmopathy. The 75 to 100 discovery patients were randomly divided into training and test sets at a 7:3 ratio. The study also compared thyroid tissue and blood T-cell repertoires from a handful of Graves' hyperthyroidism patients. After sampling, hyperthyroidism patients received methimazole starting at 30 mg daily, and ophthalmopathy patients received high-dose intravenous methylprednisolone. TCR Vbeta CDR3 sequencing of 135 peripheral blood samples (over 40 ophthalmopathy, 70 to 85 hyperthyroidism and some 17 progressor patients) is reported in the paper.

CDR1 SGHTA and CDR2 FQGTGA were looked up in the germline V gene. Measured from the cysteine to the phenylalanine, the CDR3 is 16 residues long. Just CDR3 DNA is preserved here, 48 bases in frame from base 1. Between the V and J ends, shortened by 5 bases and 4 bases respectively, the junction contains 21 bases. The TCR beta CDR3 regions were amplified from RNA transcripts. For the first round of RT-PCR on the TCR CDR3, the HTBI primer set was used together with the Qiagen OneStep RT-PCR kit. Libraries were constructed in a second round of multiplex PCR, after which size selection and purification were performed. Libraries were sequenced paired-end with 100 bp reads on an Illumina HiSeq2000. The paper's data handling went like this. SOAPnuke was used to process the raw data, removing reads that contained adapters or uncalled bases, had a mean Phred below 15, or lacked an exact match to the constant primer or identifier. High-quality paired reads were merged using COPE v1.2.5, and each unique nucleotide sequence was defined as a clonotype. Clonotypes were aligned to IMGT TRBV, TRBD and TRBJ reference segments using MiTCR v1.1. The analysis was restricted to V-J combinations with a frequency above 0.0001, which together covered 99% to 99.2% of the repertoires. The TCS score was defined as the ratio of F50 (clonal expansion) to E x V (chaos), calculated using BLOSUM62-based TCRdist between CDR3 peptides within each V-J. Welch's t-statistics and random forest reduced roughly 500 V-J features to roughly 13, which were used in a naive Bayes classifier (R e1071). Thyroid-blood repertoire similarity was quantified with the Morisita-Horn index. Starting from the raw public reads, TCRdb applied fastp trimming at Q25, assembled clones with MiXCR and retained in-frame beta chains. Identical CDR3 protein sequences are pooled into one entry, listed with their most common genes and DNA. TCRdb, not the authors, supplied the V and J calls. Present in this sample are 500,000 to 600,000 distinct CDR3 sequences, around 45% of which were seen just once. Roughly 7.7% of the sample goes to the ten largest clones.

Overall results and qualifications from the work: A 13 V-J signature model separated ophthalmopathy from stable hyperthyroidism, with roughly 88% sensitivity and 81.08% specificity in cross-validation and 80%/75% in testing. Sample size was not statistically predetermined, and investigators were not blinded to group allocation. Most expanded thyroid clonotypes (frequency above 0.001) were also detected in blood, suggesting blood repertoires may reflect thyroid immune responses. In validation, the model predicted progression to ophthalmopathy with over 65% sensitivity and over 72% specificity, a median of about six months before onset.

This sequence originates from a woman between 18 and 29 years old with Graves' hyperthyroidism. Specimen: peripheral blood or thyroid tissue (not recorded which). The rearrangement joined TRBV7-3 to TRBJ2-7, with TRBD2 perhaps the D gene, on 7 matching bases. The CDR3 reads as follows: CASSPDTGGRLYEQYF. The bases read TGTGCCAGCAGCCCTGACACCGGGGGGCGATTATACGAGCAGTACTTC.